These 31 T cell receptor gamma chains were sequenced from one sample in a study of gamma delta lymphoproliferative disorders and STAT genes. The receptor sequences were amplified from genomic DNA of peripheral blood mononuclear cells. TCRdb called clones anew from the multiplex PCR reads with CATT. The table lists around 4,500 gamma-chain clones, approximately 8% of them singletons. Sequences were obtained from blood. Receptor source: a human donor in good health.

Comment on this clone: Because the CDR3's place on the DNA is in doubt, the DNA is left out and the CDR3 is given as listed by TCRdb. The CDR3 protein is CATWTGGIIRNSLAVEQHF. J gene calling gave no result, while the V gene is TRGV2. The CDR3 region is 19 residues in length, termini included. Germline V gives CDR1 EGSNGY, CDR2 YDSYNSKV.

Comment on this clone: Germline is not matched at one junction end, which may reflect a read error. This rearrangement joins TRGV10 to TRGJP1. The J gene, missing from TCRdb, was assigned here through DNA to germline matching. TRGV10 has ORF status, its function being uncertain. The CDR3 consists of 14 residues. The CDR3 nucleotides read TGCGCGGGATCCTATAATACCACTGGTTGGTTCAAGATATTT. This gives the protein CAGSYNTTGWFKIF.

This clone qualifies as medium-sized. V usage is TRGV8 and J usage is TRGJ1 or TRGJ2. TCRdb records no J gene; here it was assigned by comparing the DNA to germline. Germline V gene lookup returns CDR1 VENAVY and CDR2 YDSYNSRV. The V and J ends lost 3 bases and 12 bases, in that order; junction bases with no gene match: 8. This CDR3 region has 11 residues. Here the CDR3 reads CATWDGSRKLF. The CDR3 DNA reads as TGTGCCACCTGGGATGGGTCTAGGAAACTCTTT.

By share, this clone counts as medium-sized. The CDR3 region has the DNA TGTGCCACCTGGGATAGGTCTGATTGGATCAAGACGTTT. Translating gives CATWDRSDWIKTF. The chain employs TRGV8 and TRGJP2. The J gene was not available in TCRdb and was assigned here by matching the DNA to germline segments. The germline V gene encodes CDR1 VENAVY and CDR2 YDSYNSRV. CDR3 length equals 13 residues. V shed 0 bases, J shed 7 bases, and the junction held 2 bases outside the gene matches.

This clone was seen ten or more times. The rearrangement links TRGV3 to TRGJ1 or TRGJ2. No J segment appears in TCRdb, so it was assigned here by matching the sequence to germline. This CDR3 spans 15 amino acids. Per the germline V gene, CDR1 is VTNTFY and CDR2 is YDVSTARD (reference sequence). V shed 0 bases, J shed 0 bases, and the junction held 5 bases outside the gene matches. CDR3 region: CATWDRGENYYKKLF. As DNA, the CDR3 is TGTGCCACCTGGGACAGGGGGGAGAATTATTATAAGAAACTCTTT.

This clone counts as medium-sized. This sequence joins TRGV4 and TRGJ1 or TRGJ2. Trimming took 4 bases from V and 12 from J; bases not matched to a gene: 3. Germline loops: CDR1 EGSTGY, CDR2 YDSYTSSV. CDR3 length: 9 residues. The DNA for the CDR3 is TGTGCCACCTGGGAAGGGAAACTCTTT. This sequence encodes CATWEGKLF.

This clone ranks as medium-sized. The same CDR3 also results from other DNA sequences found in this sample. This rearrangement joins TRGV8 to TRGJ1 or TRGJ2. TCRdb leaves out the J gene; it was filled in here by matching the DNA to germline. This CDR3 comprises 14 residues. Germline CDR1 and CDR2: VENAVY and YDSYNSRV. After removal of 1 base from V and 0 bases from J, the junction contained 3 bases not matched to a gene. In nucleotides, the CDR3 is TGTGCCACCTGGGATAGTCCGAATTATTATAAGAAACTCTTT. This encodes CATWDSPNYYKKLF.

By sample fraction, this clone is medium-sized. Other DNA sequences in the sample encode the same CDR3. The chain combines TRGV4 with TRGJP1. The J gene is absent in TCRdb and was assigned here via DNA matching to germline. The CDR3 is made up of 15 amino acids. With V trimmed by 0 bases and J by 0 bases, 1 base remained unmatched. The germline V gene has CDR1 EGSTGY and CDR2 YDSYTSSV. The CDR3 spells CATWDGYTTGWFKIF. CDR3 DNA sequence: TGTGCCACCTGGGATGGGTATACCACTGGTTGGTTCAAGATATTT.

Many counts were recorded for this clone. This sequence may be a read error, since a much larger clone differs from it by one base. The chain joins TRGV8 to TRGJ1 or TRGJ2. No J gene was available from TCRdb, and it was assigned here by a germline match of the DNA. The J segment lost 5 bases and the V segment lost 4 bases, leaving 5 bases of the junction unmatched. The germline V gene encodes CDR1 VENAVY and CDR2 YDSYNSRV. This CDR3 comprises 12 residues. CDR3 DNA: TGTGCCACCTGGGAGGGGGATTATAAGAAACTCTTT. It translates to CATWEGDYKKLF.

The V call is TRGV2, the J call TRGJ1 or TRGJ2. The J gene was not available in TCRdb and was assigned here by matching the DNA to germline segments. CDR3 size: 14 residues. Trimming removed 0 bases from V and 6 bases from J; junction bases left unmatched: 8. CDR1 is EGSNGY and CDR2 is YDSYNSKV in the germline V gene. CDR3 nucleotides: TGTGCCACCTGGGACGGGCGGTCTTGTTATAAGAAACTCTTT. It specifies CATWDGRSCYKKLF.

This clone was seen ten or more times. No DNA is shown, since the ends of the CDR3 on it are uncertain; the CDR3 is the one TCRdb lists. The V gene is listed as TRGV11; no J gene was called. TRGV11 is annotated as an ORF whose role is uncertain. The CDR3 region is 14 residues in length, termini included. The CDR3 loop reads CTTVPAGLGTEELF.

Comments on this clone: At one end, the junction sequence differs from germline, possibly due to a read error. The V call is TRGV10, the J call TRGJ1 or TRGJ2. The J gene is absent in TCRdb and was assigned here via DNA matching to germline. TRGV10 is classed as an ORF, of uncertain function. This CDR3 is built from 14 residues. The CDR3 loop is CAGLIPPIATKKLF. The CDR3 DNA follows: TGCGCGGGATTGATACCCCCCATAGCAACCAAGAAACTCTTT.

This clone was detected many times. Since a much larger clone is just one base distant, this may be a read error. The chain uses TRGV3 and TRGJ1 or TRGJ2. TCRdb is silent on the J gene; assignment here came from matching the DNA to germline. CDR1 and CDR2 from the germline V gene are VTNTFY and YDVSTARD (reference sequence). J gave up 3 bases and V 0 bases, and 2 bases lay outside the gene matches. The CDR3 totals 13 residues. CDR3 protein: CATWDRLYYKKLF. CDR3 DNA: TGTGCCACCTGGGACAGGCTTTATTATAAGAAACTCTTT.

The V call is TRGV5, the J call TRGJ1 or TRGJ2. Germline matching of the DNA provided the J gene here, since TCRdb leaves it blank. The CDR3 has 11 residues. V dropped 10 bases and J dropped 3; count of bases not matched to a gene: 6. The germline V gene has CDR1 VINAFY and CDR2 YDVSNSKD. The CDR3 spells CATGIYYKKLF. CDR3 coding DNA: TGTGCCACTGGAATTTATTATAAGAAACTCTTT.

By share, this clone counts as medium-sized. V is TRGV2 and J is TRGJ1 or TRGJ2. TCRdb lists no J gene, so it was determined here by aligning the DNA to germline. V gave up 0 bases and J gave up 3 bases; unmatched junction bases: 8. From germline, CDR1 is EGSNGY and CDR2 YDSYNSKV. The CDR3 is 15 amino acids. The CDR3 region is CATWDGRISYYKKLF. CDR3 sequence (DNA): TGTGCCACCTGGGACGGGCGAATCAGTTATTATAAGAAACTCTTT.

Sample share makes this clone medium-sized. CDR3 bases: TGTGCCACCTGGGTCGAAGATTATTATAAGAAACTCTTT. Its protein is CATWVEDYYKKLF. V gene TRGV8 combines with J gene TRGJ1 or TRGJ2. TCRdb gives no J gene; it was assigned here by matching the DNA to germline. The CDR3 covers 13 residues. Germline CDR1 is VENAVY and CDR2 is YDSYNSRV. The trim removed 5 bases at V and 2 bases at J, leaving 6 bases unmatched.

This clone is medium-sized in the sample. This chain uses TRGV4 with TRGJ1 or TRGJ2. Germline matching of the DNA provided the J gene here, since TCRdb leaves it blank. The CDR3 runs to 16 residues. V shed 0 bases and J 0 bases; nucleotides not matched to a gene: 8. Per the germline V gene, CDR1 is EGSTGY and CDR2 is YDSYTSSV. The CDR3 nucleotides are TGTGCCACCTGGGATGGGACAATGAAGAATTATTATAAGAAACTCTTT. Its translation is CATWDGTMKNYYKKLF.

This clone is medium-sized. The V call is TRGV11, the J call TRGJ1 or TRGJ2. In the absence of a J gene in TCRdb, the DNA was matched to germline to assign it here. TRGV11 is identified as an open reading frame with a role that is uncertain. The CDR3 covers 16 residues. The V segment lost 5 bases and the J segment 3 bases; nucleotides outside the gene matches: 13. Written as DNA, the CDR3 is TGTGCCTGCTGGATTAATCCCTTGAGTGGTTATTATAAGAAACTCTTT. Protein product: CACWINPLSGYYKKLF.

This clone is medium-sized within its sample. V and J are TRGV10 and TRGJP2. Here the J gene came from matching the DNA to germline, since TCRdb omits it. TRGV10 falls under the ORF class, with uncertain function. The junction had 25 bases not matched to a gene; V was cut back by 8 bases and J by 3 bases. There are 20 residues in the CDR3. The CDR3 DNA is TGTGCTGCGTGGGACCCCTTTCCCCCCCTCTCATGGGGTAGTGATTGGATCAAGACGTTT. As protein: CAAWDPFPPLSWGSDWIKTF.

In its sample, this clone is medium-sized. CDR3 protein: CATQLGIYKKLF. In DNA form, the CDR3 reads TGTGCCACCCAACTGGGGATTTATAAGAAACTCTTT. The V call is TRGV8, the J call TRGJ1 or TRGJ2. Germline matching of the DNA provided the J gene here, since TCRdb leaves it blank. The CDR3 has 12 residues. V shed 9 bases and J 6 bases; nucleotides not matched to a gene: 11. The germline gives CDR1 VENAVY, CDR2 YDSYNSRV.

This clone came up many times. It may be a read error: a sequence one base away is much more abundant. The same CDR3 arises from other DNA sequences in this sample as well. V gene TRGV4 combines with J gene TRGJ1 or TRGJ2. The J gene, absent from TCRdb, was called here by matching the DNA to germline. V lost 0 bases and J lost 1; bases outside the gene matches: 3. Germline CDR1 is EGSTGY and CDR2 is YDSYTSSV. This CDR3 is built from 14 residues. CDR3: CATWDGPNYYKKLF. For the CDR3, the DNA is TGTGCCACCTGGGATGGGCCCAATTATTATAAGAAACTCTTT.

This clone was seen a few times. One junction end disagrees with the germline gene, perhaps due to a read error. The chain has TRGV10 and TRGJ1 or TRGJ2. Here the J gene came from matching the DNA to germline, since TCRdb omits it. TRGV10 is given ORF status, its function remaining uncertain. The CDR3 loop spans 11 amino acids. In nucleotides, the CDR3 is TGCGCGGCGAAGGGTTATTATAAGAAACTCTTT. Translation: CAAKGYYKKLF.

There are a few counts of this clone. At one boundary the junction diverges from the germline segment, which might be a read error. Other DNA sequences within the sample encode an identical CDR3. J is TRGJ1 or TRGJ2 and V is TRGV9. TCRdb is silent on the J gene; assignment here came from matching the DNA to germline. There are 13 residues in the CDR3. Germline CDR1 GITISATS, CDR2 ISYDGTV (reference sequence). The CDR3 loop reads CALWEMNYYKKLF. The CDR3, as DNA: TGTGCCCTGTGGGAGATGAATTATTATAAGAAACTCTTT.

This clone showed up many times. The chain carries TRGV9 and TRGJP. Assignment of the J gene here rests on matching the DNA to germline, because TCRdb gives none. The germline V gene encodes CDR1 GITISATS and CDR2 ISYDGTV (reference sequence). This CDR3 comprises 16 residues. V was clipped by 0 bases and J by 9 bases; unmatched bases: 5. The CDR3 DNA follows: TGTGCCTTGTGGGAGGTGGGGGGGTTGGGCAAAAAAATCAAGGTATTT. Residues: CALWEVGGLGKKIKVF.

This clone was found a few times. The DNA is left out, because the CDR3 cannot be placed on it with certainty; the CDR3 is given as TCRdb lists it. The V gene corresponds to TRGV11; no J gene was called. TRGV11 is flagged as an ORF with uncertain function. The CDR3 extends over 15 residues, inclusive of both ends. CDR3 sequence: CTTVPAGSDYYKKLF.

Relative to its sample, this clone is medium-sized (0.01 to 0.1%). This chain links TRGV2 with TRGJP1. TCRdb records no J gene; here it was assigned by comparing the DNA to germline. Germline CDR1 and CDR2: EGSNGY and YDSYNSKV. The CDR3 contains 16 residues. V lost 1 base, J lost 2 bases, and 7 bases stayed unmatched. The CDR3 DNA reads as TGTGCCACCTGGGACGGACGCCCCACCACTGGTTGGTTCAAGATATTT. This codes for CATWDGRPTTGWFKIF.

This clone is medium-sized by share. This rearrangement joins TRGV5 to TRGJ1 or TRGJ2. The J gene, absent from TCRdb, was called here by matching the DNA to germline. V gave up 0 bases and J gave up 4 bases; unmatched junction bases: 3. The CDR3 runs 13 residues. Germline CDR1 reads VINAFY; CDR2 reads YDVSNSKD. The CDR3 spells CATWDRHYYKKLF. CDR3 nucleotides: TGTGCCACCTGGGACAGGCACTATTATAAGAAACTCTTT.

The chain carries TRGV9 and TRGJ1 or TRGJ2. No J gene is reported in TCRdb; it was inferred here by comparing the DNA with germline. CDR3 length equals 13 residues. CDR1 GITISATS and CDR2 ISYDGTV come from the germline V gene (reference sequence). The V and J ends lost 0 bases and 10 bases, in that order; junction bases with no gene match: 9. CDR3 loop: CALWEVMREKKLF. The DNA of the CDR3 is TGTGCCTTGTGGGAGGTGATGAGAGAAAAGAAACTCTTT.

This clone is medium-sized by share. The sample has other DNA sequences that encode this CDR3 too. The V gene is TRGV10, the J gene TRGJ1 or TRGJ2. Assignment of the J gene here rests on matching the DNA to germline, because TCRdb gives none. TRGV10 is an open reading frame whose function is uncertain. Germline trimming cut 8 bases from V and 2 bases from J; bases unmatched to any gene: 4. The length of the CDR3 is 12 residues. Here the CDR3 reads CAAWDDYYKKLF. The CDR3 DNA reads TGTGCTGCGTGGGATGATTATTATAAGAAACTCTTT.

This CDR3 is CATWDDNWVPYKKLF. The CDR3 coding sequence is TGTGCCACCTGGGACGACAATTGGGTCCCTTATAAGAAACTCTTT. V is TRGV2 and J is TRGJ1 or TRGJ2. TCRdb carries no J gene annotation; the J gene was assigned here by matching the DNA with germline. The CDR3 loop spans 15 amino acids. The junction had 13 bases not matched to a gene; V was cut back by 2 bases and J by 6 bases. Germline V lookup: CDR1 EGSNGY, CDR2 YDSYNSKV.

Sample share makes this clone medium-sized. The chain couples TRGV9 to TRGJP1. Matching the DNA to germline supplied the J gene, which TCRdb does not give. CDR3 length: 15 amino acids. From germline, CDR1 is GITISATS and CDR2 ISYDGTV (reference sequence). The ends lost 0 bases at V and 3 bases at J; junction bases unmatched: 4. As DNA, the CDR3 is TGTGCCTTGTGGGAGGTGCAGGCCACTGGTTGGTTCAAGATATTT. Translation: CALWEVQATGWFKIF.